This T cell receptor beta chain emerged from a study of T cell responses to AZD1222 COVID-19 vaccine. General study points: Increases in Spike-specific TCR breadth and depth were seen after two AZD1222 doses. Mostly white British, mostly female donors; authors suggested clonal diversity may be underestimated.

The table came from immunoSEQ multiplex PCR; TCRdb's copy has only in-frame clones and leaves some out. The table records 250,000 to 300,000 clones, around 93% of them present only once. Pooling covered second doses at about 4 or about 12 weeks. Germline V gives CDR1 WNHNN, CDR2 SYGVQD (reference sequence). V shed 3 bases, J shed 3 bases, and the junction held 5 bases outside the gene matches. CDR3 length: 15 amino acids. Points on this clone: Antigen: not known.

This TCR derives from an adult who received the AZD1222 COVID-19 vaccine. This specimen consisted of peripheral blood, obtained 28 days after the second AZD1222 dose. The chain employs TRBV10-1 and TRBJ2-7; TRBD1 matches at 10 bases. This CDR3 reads CASSDPGTGVYEQYF. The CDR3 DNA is TGCGCCAGCAGTGACCCCGGGACAGGGGTCTACGAGCAGTACTTC.